A selection of T cell receptor beta chains follows, all from one sample in a study of radiotherapy plus CTLA-4 blockade in lung cancer. Libraries were prepared by immunoSEQ multiplex PCR; TCRdb keeps only in-frame clonotypes and omits some of them. There are around 100,000 clones in the sample; around 84% occur only once, and 2.5% to 3.5% lies in the top ten. Material: peripheral blood, obtained from a patient treated with radiotherapy plus ipilimumab. The receptors stem from a human donor with non-small cell lung cancer that progressed on radiotherapy plus ipilimumab. Some clones in this sample may be carry-over from other donors' samples. Both conserved end residues are part of each CDR3. The order of the fields is J gene, clone size, V gene, D gene, CDR3 DNA, CDR3 protein. A D gene is named only where the DNA matches it firmly. Clone size is given for some rows only: seen once, a few or many times, or a class if the clone is expanded.

j_call: TRBJ2-1; clone_size: .; v_call: TRBV5-1; d_call: TRBD2; cdr3_nt: TGCGCCAGCAGCTTGGGAATCGGGGGGATGTCCTACAATGAGCAGTTCTTC; cdr3_aa: CASSLGIGGMSYNEQFF
j_call: TRBJ1-6; clone_size: .; v_call: TRBV5-5; d_call: TRBD1; cdr3_nt: TGTGCCAGCAGCTTGTGGACGACAGGGGCACCCCTCCACTTT; cdr3_aa: CASSLWTTGAPLHF
j_call: TRBJ1-3; clone_size: .; v_call: TRBV4-3; d_call: .; cdr3_nt: TGCGCCAGCAGCCGCTCGGTGGGAACGGGAAACACCATATATTTT; cdr3_aa: CASSRSVGTGNTIYF
j_call: TRBJ2-3; clone_size: .; v_call: TRBV5-1; d_call: TRBD2; cdr3_nt: TGCGCCAGCAGCTTGGCCGTAGCGGGGGCAGATACGCAGTATTTT; cdr3_aa: CASSLAVAGADTQYF
j_call: TRBJ1-6; clone_size: .; v_call: TRBV9; d_call: .; cdr3_nt: TGTGCCAGCAGCGTAGCTACCGGGACCAATTCACCCCTCCACTTT; cdr3_aa: CASSVATGTNSPLHF
j_call: TRBJ2-3; clone_size: .; v_call: TRBV5-6; d_call: .; cdr3_nt: TGTGCCAGCAGTTATCAGGGGACTAGCACAGATACGCAGTATTTT; cdr3_aa: CASSYQGTSTDTQYF
j_call: TRBJ1-2; clone_size: once; v_call: TRBV4-1; d_call: .; cdr3_nt: TGCGCCAGCAGCCGGACAGCAGGCGAAGGCTACACCTTC; cdr3_aa: CASSRTAGEGYTF
j_call: TRBJ1-4; clone_size: .; v_call: TRBV18; d_call: TRBD1; cdr3_nt: TGTGCCAGCTCACCTTTGGGACAGGGTGAAAAACTGTTTTTT; cdr3_aa: CASSPLGQGEKLFF
j_call: TRBJ1-2; clone_size: .; v_call: TRBV7-3; d_call: .; cdr3_nt: TGTGCCAGCTCTCCGGATGGGGGTAACTATGGCTACACCTTC; cdr3_aa: CASSPDGGNYGYTF
j_call: TRBJ2-1; clone_size: .; v_call: TRBV5-1; d_call: TRBD1; cdr3_nt: TGCGCCAGCAGCGAACAGGGGTCCTACAATGAGCAGTTCTTC; cdr3_aa: CASSEQGSYNEQFF
j_call: TRBJ1-5; clone_size: few; v_call: TRBV11-1; d_call: .; cdr3_nt: TGTGCCAGCAGCGAGGCCGGTAGCAATCAGCCCCAGCATTTT; cdr3_aa: CASSEAGSNQPQHF
j_call: TRBJ1-6; clone_size: .; v_call: TRBV5-4; d_call: .; cdr3_nt: TGTGCCAGCAGCTTGGACAGGGAATATAATTCACCCCTCCACTTT; cdr3_aa: CASSLDREYNSPLHF
j_call: TRBJ2-5; clone_size: .; v_call: TRBV5-8; d_call: .; cdr3_nt: TGTGCCAGCAGCTTTGGGCCGAACCAAGAGACCCAGTACTTC; cdr3_aa: CASSFGPNQETQYF
j_call: TRBJ1-1; clone_size: .; v_call: TRBV7-2; d_call: .; cdr3_nt: TGTGCCAGCAGCAAGACTTACAGCTTGAACACTGAAGCTTTCTTT; cdr3_aa: CASSKTYSLNTEAFF
j_call: TRBJ1-1; clone_size: .; v_call: TRBV18; d_call: .; cdr3_nt: TGTGCCAGCTCACCCCAGAGGAACACTGAAGCCTTCTTT; cdr3_aa: CASSPQRNTEAFF
j_call: TRBJ2-5; clone_size: .; v_call: TRBV6-4; d_call: TRBD2; cdr3_nt: TGTGCCAGCAGTGATGTTAGCGGGGGTTTAGAGACCCAGTACTTC; cdr3_aa: CASSDVSGGLETQYF
j_call: TRBJ2-4; clone_size: .; v_call: TRBV9; d_call: .; cdr3_nt: TGTGCCAGTCGTGGGGCAGACTTGATTCAGTACTTC; cdr3_aa: CASRGADLIQYF
j_call: TRBJ1-2; clone_size: .; v_call: TRBV9; d_call: .; cdr3_nt: TGTGCCTCCTCGCCGGACCCCAACTATGGCTACACCTTC; cdr3_aa: CASSPDPNYGYTF
j_call: TRBJ1-1; clone_size: once; v_call: TRBV4-2; d_call: .; cdr3_nt: TGTGCCAGCAGCCAAGATCCCCTCGAGGAGCAGACTCAAGCTTTCTTT; cdr3_aa: CASSQDPLEEQTQAFF
j_call: TRBJ1-1; clone_size: .; v_call: TRBV5-6; d_call: .; cdr3_nt: TGTGCCAGCAGCTTGCCGGAGAGACCCGCAACCACCTTT; cdr3_aa: CASSLPERPATTF
j_call: TRBJ1-3; clone_size: .; v_call: TRBV6-5; d_call: .; cdr3_nt: TGTGCCTTGGAGTCTAACACCATATATTTT; cdr3_aa: CALESNTIYF
j_call: TRBJ2-1; clone_size: .; v_call: TRBV7-9; d_call: .; cdr3_nt: TGTGCCAGCAGCTCCCATAGGGATGAGCAGTTCTTC; cdr3_aa: CASSSHRDEQFF
j_call: TRBJ1-1; clone_size: .; v_call: TRBV6-1; d_call: .; cdr3_nt: TGTGCCAGCAGTGAAGCTCTTGGCACTGAAGCTTTCTTT; cdr3_aa: CASSEALGTEAFF
j_call: TRBJ2-2; clone_size: .; v_call: TRBV27; d_call: .; cdr3_nt: TGTGCCAGCAGTCCCCGACCAAACACCGGGGAGCTGTTTTTT; cdr3_aa: CASSPRPNTGELFF
j_call: TRBJ2-1; clone_size: .; v_call: TRBV28; d_call: TRBD2; cdr3_nt: TGTGCCAGCAGTCCCTCGGGACTAGCGCGGTATGAGCAGTTCTTC; cdr3_aa: CASSPSGLARYEQFF
j_call: TRBJ1-5; clone_size: few; v_call: TRBV18; d_call: .; cdr3_nt: TGTGCCAGCTCCTCCTTACGACAAGGGGTTGGGAATCAGCCCCAGCATTTT; cdr3_aa: CASSSLRQGVGNQPQHF
j_call: TRBJ2-7; clone_size: .; v_call: TRBV5-6; d_call: .; cdr3_nt: TGTGCCAGCAGCGACCCAAGGAGCTCCTACGAGCAGTACTTC; cdr3_aa: CASSDPRSSYEQYF
j_call: TRBJ1-1; clone_size: .; v_call: TRBV5-1; d_call: .; cdr3_nt: TGCGCCAGCAGCTTGGATTACGGTAGGAACACTGAAGCTTTCTTT; cdr3_aa: CASSLDYGRNTEAFF
j_call: TRBJ2-7; clone_size: .; v_call: TRBV11-1; d_call: .; cdr3_nt: TGTGCCAGCAGCTTATTCGCTGCAGACAGTTCCGAGCAGTACTTC; cdr3_aa: CASSLFAADSSEQYF
j_call: TRBJ1-2; clone_size: few; v_call: TRBV7-9; d_call: .; cdr3_nt: TGTGCCAGCAGCTTAGATTACGGCTACACCTTC; cdr3_aa: CASSLDYGYTF
j_call: TRBJ2-5; clone_size: .; v_call: TRBV7-3; d_call: .; cdr3_nt: TGTGCCAGCAGCCCCACAGGTTCTACCCAAGAGACCCAGTACTTC; cdr3_aa: CASSPTGSTQETQYF
j_call: TRBJ2-5; clone_size: .; v_call: TRBV2; d_call: TRBD2; cdr3_nt: TGTGCCAGCAGTGGACTAGCGGGGGGGCGGGAGACCCAGTACTTC; cdr3_aa: CASSGLAGGRETQYF
j_call: TRBJ2-2; clone_size: .; v_call: TRBV6-1; d_call: .; cdr3_nt: TGTGCCATATCCTTCCTGGGTGCGAACACCGGGGAGCTGTTTTTT; cdr3_aa: CAISFLGANTGELFF
j_call: TRBJ1-2; clone_size: .; v_call: TRBV7-9; d_call: .; cdr3_nt: TGTGCCAGCAGCCAAGTGGACTATGGCTACACCTTC; cdr3_aa: CASSQVDYGYTF
j_call: TRBJ1-6; clone_size: .; v_call: TRBV30; d_call: .; cdr3_nt: TGTGCCTGGGCGGGGGGGACTAATTCACCCCTCCACTTT; cdr3_aa: CAWAGGTNSPLHF
j_call: TRBJ1-5; clone_size: .; v_call: TRBV19; d_call: .; cdr3_nt: TGTGCCAGTAGTATAATATCTGGACACAGCAATCAGCCCCAGCATTTT; cdr3_aa: CASSIISGHSNQPQHF
j_call: TRBJ1-1; clone_size: .; v_call: TRBV9; d_call: .; cdr3_nt: TGTGCCAGCAGCGTAGTCAGGGGTTGGACTGAAGCTTTCTTT; cdr3_aa: CASSVVRGWTEAFF
j_call: TRBJ2-5; clone_size: .; v_call: TRBV10-3; d_call: TRBD1; cdr3_nt: TGTGCCATCAGTGATCTACAGGGGGAGACCCAGTACTTC; cdr3_aa: CAISDLQGETQYF
j_call: TRBJ2-5; clone_size: .; v_call: TRBV6-5; d_call: .; cdr3_nt: TGTGCCAGCAGCCGAGGTACTCAGGGAAAAGAGACCCAGTACTTC; cdr3_aa: CASSRGTQGKETQYF
j_call: TRBJ2-7; clone_size: few; v_call: TRBV6-5; d_call: .; cdr3_nt: TGTGCCAGCAGTTACGTCCAGGAATACGAGCAGTACTTC; cdr3_aa: CASSYVQEYEQYF
j_call: TRBJ2-2; clone_size: .; v_call: TRBV5-1; d_call: .; cdr3_nt: TGCGCCAGCAGCACCGGGGCCGGCTCGGGCGGGGAGCTGTTTTTT; cdr3_aa: CASSTGAGSGGELFF
j_call: TRBJ1-1; clone_size: .; v_call: TRBV5-6; d_call: TRBD1; cdr3_nt: TGTGCCAGCAGCCCGGGACAGGGGACGGCTGAAGCTTTCTTT; cdr3_aa: CASSPGQGTAEAFF
j_call: TRBJ1-3; clone_size: few; v_call: TRBV7-3; d_call: .; cdr3_nt: TGTGCCAGCAGCTCCACCCCTATGTCGGGCACCATATATTTT; cdr3_aa: CASSSTPMSGTIYF
j_call: TRBJ2-7; clone_size: .; v_call: TRBV6-5; d_call: TRBD2; cdr3_nt: TGTGCCAGCACCCCTCGGGCGGGGGGGGACTACGAGCAGTACTTC; cdr3_aa: CASTPRAGGDYEQYF
j_call: TRBJ2-5; clone_size: .; v_call: TRBV9; d_call: .; cdr3_nt: TGTGCCAGCAGCGTAGAAGGGGCCCAGGGGACCCAGTACTTC; cdr3_aa: CASSVEGAQGTQYF
j_call: TRBJ1-1; clone_size: few; v_call: TRBV6-1; d_call: TRBD1; cdr3_nt: TGTGCCATCAGCGGGACAGGGGAGACCACTGAAGCTTTCTTT; cdr3_aa: CAISGTGETTEAFF
j_call: TRBJ1-2; clone_size: few; v_call: TRBV29-1; d_call: .; cdr3_nt: TGCAGCGTTGAAATCGCTTGGGGCTACACCTTC; cdr3_aa: CSVEIAWGYTF
j_call: TRBJ1-1; clone_size: .; v_call: TRBV7-9; d_call: .; cdr3_nt: TGTGCCAGCAGCTTAGGGGCAGCGAACACTGAAGCTTTCTTT; cdr3_aa: CASSLGAANTEAFF
j_call: TRBJ2-7; clone_size: .; v_call: TRBV16; d_call: .; cdr3_nt: TGTGCCAGCAGCCCCGTTTATCGGGGGGCCTACTACGAGCAGTACTTC; cdr3_aa: CASSPVYRGAYYEQYF
j_call: TRBJ2-7; clone_size: .; v_call: TRBV4-3; d_call: .; cdr3_nt: TGCGCCAGCAGTTTCTTCCGGGGGTACGAGCAGTACTTC; cdr3_aa: CASSFFRGYEQYF
j_call: TRBJ2-7; clone_size: .; v_call: TRBV7-6; d_call: .; cdr3_nt: TGTGCCAGCAGCTTAGCCCACACTTACGAGCAGTACTTC; cdr3_aa: CASSLAHTYEQYF
j_call: TRBJ1-6; clone_size: .; v_call: TRBV2; d_call: .; cdr3_nt: TGTGCCAGCAGTGAATGGGGGGGCGGCGATAATTCACCCCTCCACTTT; cdr3_aa: CASSEWGGGDNSPLHF